Each of the 32 T cell receptor beta chains below was sequenced from the same sample in a study of T-cell memory formation after mild COVID-19. TCRdb reprocessed the 5' RACE reads with MiXCR, giving one entry per CDR3 protein. The sample yields approximately 430,000 distinct CDR3 sequences, around a quarter seen once. What was sequenced was PBMCs or a T cell subset sorted from them (not recorded which). These receptors were collected from an adult woman who had mild COVID-19 (a few samples of this study predate the infection). Cell type and time point are not known.

In its sample, this clonotype was seen many times. The genes are TRBV4-2 and TRBJ2-7, with D possibly being TRBD1 (6 bases). Germline V gene lookup returns CDR1 LGHNA and CDR2 YNFKEQ. The V end lost 2 bases, the J end lost 0 bases, and 8 bases lay between the germline ends. CDR3 length: 14 amino acids. The CDR3, as DNA: TGTGCCAGCAGCCAAAGGACAGACTCCTACGAGCAGTACTTC. Protein product: CASSQRTDSYEQYF.

The chain employs TRBV6-2 or TRBV6-3 and TRBJ2-3; tentatively, D is TRBD2 (5 bases). The V gene lost 4 bases and the J gene lost 3 bases, with 8 bases spanning the gap. Germline CDR1 reads MNHEY; CDR2 reads SVGEGT. This CDR3 contains 13 residues. CDR3 protein: CASSSEGTDTQYF. The CDR3 coding sequence is TGTGCCAGCAGTTCCGAGGGAACAGATACGCAGTATTTT.

This clonotype was counted between two and nine times. The chain uses TRBV29-1 and TRBJ2-1; no clear D. This CDR3 has 15 residues. The V and J ends lost 4 bases and 2 bases respectively, with 15 bases between them. The germline CDR1 and CDR2 sequences are SQVTM and ANQGSEA. DNA for the CDR3: TGCAGCGTTGTGTTGATGGCCAGCGCCTACAATGAGCAGTTCTTC. Its translation is CSVVLMASAYNEQFF.

This clonotype was picked up a small number of times. The rearrangement joins TRBV6-6 to TRBJ2-3, with TRBD1 as a possible D gene (6 bases). The CDR3 is 14 amino acids. V lost 7 bases to trimming and J lost 0 bases, with 11 bases between them. The germline CDR1 and CDR2 sequences are MNHNY and SVGAGI (reference sequence). The CDR3 region has the DNA TGTGCCAGCACCGGACAGCAAAGCACAGATACGCAGTATTTT. This codes for CASTGQQSTDTQYF.

The genes are TRBV24-1 and TRBJ1-1; unclear D gene. This CDR3 spans 13 amino acids. V shed 0 bases and J shed 6 bases, with 7 bases lying between them. CDR1 is KGHDR and CDR2 is SFDVKD in the germline V gene. CDR3 in amino acids: CATSDLEGAEAFF. As DNA, the CDR3 is TGTGCCACCAGTGATTTGGAGGGTGCTGAAGCTTTCTTT.

This clonotype occurred many times. The rearrangement joins TRBV5-1 to TRBJ2-3, with a tentative D call TRBD1 (5 bases). This CDR3 contains 13 residues. Looked up from germline, CDR1 is SGHRS and CDR2 is YFSETQ. Trimming took 7 bases from V and 2 from J, leaving 11 bases between them. The CDR3 reads CASAGPDTDTQYF. As DNA, the CDR3 is TGCGCCAGCGCAGGGCCGGACACAGATACGCAGTATTTT.

V gene TRBV5-1 combines with J gene TRBJ1-1; perhaps TRBD1 as D (6 bases). The V gene's germline CDR1 is SGHRS and CDR2 YFSETQ. V shed 2 bases and J shed 0 bases, with 11 bases lying between them. The CDR3 length is 15 residues. CDR3 loop: CASSFQGTMNTEAFF. Here the CDR3 DNA reads TGCGCCAGCAGCTTCCAGGGGACTATGAACACTGAAGCTTTCTTT.

The chain couples TRBV6-5 to TRBJ2-7, with D possibly TRBD2 on 6 matching bases. In germline, CDR1 is MNHEY, CDR2 SVGAGI. This CDR3 region has 14 residues. V was clipped by 3 bases and J by 3 bases, with 12 bases between them. CDR3 sequence reads: CASSYSGLNYEQYF. DNA of the CDR3: TGTGCCAGCAGTTATAGCGGATTAAACTACGAGCAGTACTTC.

This clonotype came up a few times. This chain links TRBV6-4 with TRBJ1-2; 7 bases align to TRBD1. V gave up 3 bases and J gave up 2 bases; unmatched junction bases: 3. Germline lookup yields CDR1 MRHNA and CDR2 SNTAGT. CDR3 length equals 14 residues. The CDR3 nucleotides are TGTGCCAGCAGTGAGGCCAGGGGGAACTATGGCTACACCTTC. This gives the protein CASSEARGNYGYTF.

This clonotype appeared many times. CDR3 sequence: CASSQRGSTNEQFF. The CDR3 DNA reads TGTGCCAGCAGCCAGCGCGGGTCCACGAATGAGCAGTTCTTC. The chain employs TRBV3-1 and TRBJ2-1; possibly TRBD2 for D (5 bases). The CDR3 is made up of 14 amino acids. CDR1 is LGHDT and CDR2 is YNNKEL in the germline V gene (reference sequence). V was shortened by 3 bases and J by 7 bases, with 13 bases between the two germline ends.

The chain combines TRBV12-3 or TRBV12-4 with TRBJ2-1, with D possibly called TRBD1 or TRBD2 (5 bases each). The CDR3 is 15 residues long. The ends were cut back, 6 bases at V and 6 bases at J, with 18 bases in the middle. The CDR3 DNA reads TGTGCCAGCAGCCAGGGCAGGGAGCGGCTCAATGAGCAGTTCTTC. Its translation: CASSQGRERLNEQFF.

J is TRBJ2-7 and V is TRBV20-1; 7 bases map to TRBD1. Germline CDR1 DFQATT, CDR2 SNEGSKA (reference sequence). V trimming: 0 bases; J trimming: 1 base; junction bases outside the gene matches: 9. The CDR3 length is 16 residues. CDR3 nucleotides: TGCAGTGCTAGAGATTGGAGACGGGACAGATCCTACGAGCAGTACTTC. Its translation: CSARDWRRDRSYEQYF.

This clonotype was counted a few times. V gene TRBV28 combines with J gene TRBJ2-7, with 14 bases lining up with TRBD2. The germline V gene encodes CDR1 MDHEN and CDR2 SYDVKM. The ends lost 1 base at V and 0 bases at J; junction bases unmatched: 5. This CDR3 is built from 18 residues. The CDR3 DNA sequence: TGTGCCAGCAGTTTATACGGCGGGACTAGCGGGAGCTCCTACGAGCAGTACTTC. Translating gives CASSLYGGTSGSSYEQYF. Looking up the rest from reference TRBV28 and TRBJ2-7 gives the full variable domain: DVKVTQSSRYLVKRTGEKVFLECVQDMDHENMFWYRQDPGLGLRLIYFSYDVKMKEKGDIPEGYSVSREKKERFSLILESASTNQTSMYLCASSLYGGTSGSSYEQYFGPGTRLTVT.

The table lists this clonotype with a few counts. V usage is TRBV20-1 and J usage is TRBJ1-1, with 9 positions matching TRBD1. The junction had 13 bases not matched to a gene; V was cut back by 5 bases and J by 6 bases. The CDR3 has 15 amino acids. Germline values: CDR1 DFQATT, CDR2 SNEGSKA (reference sequence). The CDR3 bases are TGCAGTGCTGGAGGAACAGGGGGCTTTCTTGCTGAAGCTTTCTTT. Protein sequence: CSAGGTGGFLAEAFF.

This clonotype was seen more than once but under ten times. The V call is TRBV6-6, the J call TRBJ2-7; 12 bases align to TRBD2. The CDR3 runs to 15 residues. CDR1 MNHNY and CDR2 SVGAGI come from the germline V gene (reference sequence). V dropped 5 bases and J dropped 6; count of bases not matched to a gene: 8. CDR3 residues: CASSPPGLAGAEQYF. CDR3 in DNA: TGTGCCAGCAGTCCTCCGGGACTAGCGGGTGCCGAGCAGTACTTC.

In its sample, this clonotype was seen a few times. The J gene is TRBJ2-2, the V gene TRBV20-1; no definite D call. The CDR3 is 15 residues long. The V and J ends lost 3 bases and 1 base respectively, with 12 bases between them. Germline V CDR1 and CDR2: DFQATT, SNEGSKA (reference sequence). CDR3: CSARQMEKNTGELFF. The CDR3 region has the DNA TGCAGTGCTAGGCAAATGGAGAAGAACACCGGGGAGCTGTTTTTT.

This clonotype was found a few times. This chain links TRBV20-1 with TRBJ2-5; D not resolved. Germline V gene data show CDR1 as DFQATT and CDR2 as SNEGSKA (reference sequence). The CDR3 runs 13 residues. V was cut by 6 bases and J by 1 base, with 12 bases left in between. The CDR3 region has the DNA TGCAGTGCCACGTTGGGGTCCCAAGAGACCCAGTACTTC. It codes for CSATLGSQETQYF.

V gene TRBV14 combines with J gene TRBJ2-7; D ambiguous. The CDR3 sequence is 17 residues long. Germline V gene sequence: CDR1 SGHDN, CDR2 FVKESK. V dropped 4 bases and J dropped 3 bases, with 22 bases sitting between them. CDR3: CASSLGPGNWPYYEQYF. The CDR3 nucleotides are TGTGCCAGCAGCCTCGGGCCGGGCAATTGGCCCTACTACGAGCAGTACTTC.

A few counts support this clonotype. V gene TRBV5-6 combines with J gene TRBJ1-2; 8 nucleotides line up with TRBD1. CDR1 and CDR2 (germline): SGHDT, YYEEEE. CDR3 length: 13 residues. Trimming took 3 bases from V and 9 from J; bases not matched to a gene: 7. CDR3 sequence: CASSSRQGLSYTF. DNA of the CDR3: TGTGCCAGCAGCTCGCGACAGGGGCTGAGCTACACCTTC.

The rearrangement uses TRBV6-2 or TRBV6-3 and TRBJ2-3; 9 positions match TRBD2. This CDR3 is 15 amino acids long. Germline CDR1 and CDR2: MNHEY and SVGEGT. V was clipped by 7 bases and J by 6 bases; unmatched bases: 11. CDR3: CASTRNSGRIDTQYF. For the CDR3, the DNA is TGTGCCAGCACCCGTAACAGCGGGAGGATCGATACGCAGTATTTT.

The rearrangement uses TRBV15 and TRBJ1-2; D unresolved. This CDR3 contains 15 residues. V lost 4 bases to trimming and J lost 4 bases, with 16 bases between them. CDR1 is LNHNV and CDR2 is YYDKDF in the germline V gene (reference sequence). The CDR3 region has the DNA TGTGCCACCAGCATACCCGGGAGAACACCCTATGGCTACACCTTC. It encodes CATSIPGRTPYGYTF.

This clonotype was observed a few times. The chain uses TRBV7-8 and TRBJ2-6; D call uncertain. V lost 6 bases to trimming and J lost 0 bases, with 21 bases between them. Looked up from germline, CDR1 is SGHVS and CDR2 is FQNEAQ. The CDR3 has 19 amino acids. CDR3 protein: CASSPARPPLDSGANVLTF. CDR3 nucleotide sequence: TGTGCCAGCAGTCCTGCCCGTCCTCCCCTCGACTCTGGGGCCAACGTCCTGACTTTC. The full variable domain, in which reference TRBV7-8 and TRBJ2-6 provide the parts outside the CDR3, is GAGVSQSPRYKVAKRGQDVALRCDPISGHVSLFWYQQALGQGPEFLTYFQNEAQLDKSGLPSDRFFAERPEGSVSTLKIQRTQQEDSAVYLCASSPARPPLDSGANVLTFGAGSRLTVL.

This clonotype was observed a handful of times. The chain employs TRBV12-3 or TRBV12-4 and TRBJ2-5, with 7 positions matching TRBD2. CDR3 length: 16 residues. Germline trimming cut 6 bases from V and 3 bases from J; bases unmatched to any gene: 13. The CDR3 coding sequence is TGTGCCAGCAGCCCAACGGGAGGCCAGGGTGAAGAGACCCAGTACTTC. Encoded protein: CASSPTGGQGEETQYF.

The chain joins TRBV29-1 to TRBJ2-3; possible D gene TRBD2, 5 bases. V lost 2 bases and J 4 bases, leaving 10 bases between the germline ends. Germline CDR1 and CDR2: SQVTM and ANQGSEA. The CDR3 runs 13 residues. The CDR3 DNA reads TGCAGCGTTGAATGGGAGAACGCAGATACGCAGTATTTT. It encodes CSVEWENADTQYF.

This clonotype came up many times. The rearrangement uses TRBV20-1 and TRBJ2-5, with D tentatively TRBD2 (7 bases). The CDR3 length is 15 residues. The germline gives CDR1 DFQATT, CDR2 SNEGSKA (reference sequence). V lost 4 bases and J lost 11, with 26 bases in between. CDR3 loop: CSATPLRGGAPGQYF. The CDR3 DNA reads as TGCAGTGCTACGCCCCTCCGCGGGGGCGCACCCGGACAGTACTTC.

This clonotype was detected only a few times. This chain connects TRBV28 to TRBJ2-2, with TRBD1 as a possible D gene (5 bases). The CDR3 sequence is 14 residues long. Germline V gene data show CDR1 as MDHEN and CDR2 as SYDVKM. V was trimmed by 6 bases and J by 3 bases, leaving 11 bases between them. The CDR3 nucleotides are TGTGCCAGCAGGTCGACAGAGTACACCGGGGAGCTGTTTTTT. Protein: CASRSTEYTGELFF.

CDR3 amino acids: CASSTRTGSDEQYF. The CDR3 DNA reads as TGTGCCAGCAGCACGCGGACAGGGTCTGACGAGCAGTACTTC. The V gene is TRBV12-3 or TRBV12-4, the J gene TRBJ2-7; TRBD1 aligns across 8 bases. V trimming: 6 bases; J trimming: 5 bases; junction bases outside the gene matches: 9. CDR3 length: 14 amino acids.

This chain joins TRBV6-5 and TRBJ2-5; 14 positions agree with TRBD2. Germline V gene lookup returns CDR1 MNHEY and CDR2 SVGAGI. CDR3 length: 15 amino acids. V shed 7 bases and J 5 bases; nucleotides not matched to a gene: 6. The CDR3 DNA reads as TGTGCCAGCACAAGACTAGCGGGAGGGAGGGAGACCCAGTACTTC. The encoded protein is CASTRLAGGRETQYF.

This rearrangement joins TRBV20-1 to TRBJ2-7; D possibly matches TRBD1 or TRBD2 (6 bases each). The V gene's germline CDR1 is DFQATT and CDR2 SNEGSKA (reference sequence). Trimming cost V 3 bases and J 0 bases, with 21 bases left between them. The CDR3 sequence is 17 residues long. DNA of the CDR3: TGCAGTGCTAGCCCCAGGGACATTGGGGACTCCTCCTACGAGCAGTACTTC. The encoded protein is CSASPRDIGDSSYEQYF.

The V gene is TRBV7-9, the J gene TRBJ2-5; D ambiguous. The germline V gene has CDR1 SEHNR and CDR2 FQNEAQ (reference sequence). The CDR3 covers 14 residues. V was pared by 7 bases and J by 3 bases, with 15 bases between. CDR3 sequence: CASTSPPLKETQYF. For the CDR3, the DNA is TGTGCCAGCACAAGCCCACCCCTTAAAGAGACCCAGTACTTC.

This chain joins TRBV6-1 and TRBJ1-2; possible D gene TRBD1, 6 bases. CDR1 and CDR2 from the germline V gene are MNHNS and SASEGT. The ends were cut back, 8 bases at V and 2 bases at J, with 15 bases in the middle. The CDR3 is 14 amino acids. The CDR3 DNA follows: TGTGCCAGCGGAGGGGGAAGAGGGAACTATGGCTACACCTTC. Protein: CASGGGRGNYGYTF.

V is TRBV6-5 and J is TRBJ2-7, with 7 positions matching TRBD2. Per the germline V gene, CDR1 is MNHEY and CDR2 is SVGAGI. The CDR3 is 15 residues long. V trimming: 2 bases; J trimming: 0 bases; junction bases outside the gene matches: 4. CDR3 bases: TGTGCCAGCAGTTACAAGCGGGGTAGCTCCTACGAGCAGTACTTC. Its protein product is CASSYKRGSSYEQYF.